This is a list of T cell receptor beta chains from one sample in a study of blood T cells in healthy people across ages. In TCRdb, the 5' RACE reads were re-called with MiXCR into one record per CDR3 protein. This table holds around 320,000 distinct CDR3 sequences, roughly 26% found once. Sequenced material: blood. The receptor set was obtained from a woman aged 70-85 years in good health. Both conserved end residues are part of each CDR3. The order of the fields is J gene, clone size, D gene, V gene, CDR3 protein, CDR3 DNA. A D gene is named only where the DNA matches it firmly. Clone size, where shown, is once, few, many, or a class for clones that have expanded.

>TRBJ1-1|.|.|TRBV3-1
CASSQGKGVAFF
TGTGCCAGCAGCCAAGGAAAGGGGGTGGCTTTCTTT
>TRBJ1-5|few|.|TRBV7-2
CASVVTAKGQPQHF
TGTGCCAGCGTGGTAACAGCTAAGGGACAGCCCCAGCATTTT
>TRBJ2-5|few|.|TRBV7-9
CASSPPSAKTQYF
TGTGCCAGCAGCCCCCCCTCGGCAAAGACCCAGTACTTC
>TRBJ1-5|.|.|TRBV27
CASRDTKGQPQHF
TGTGCCAGCAGAGACACTAAAGGGCAGCCCCAGCATTTT
>TRBJ2-5|.|.|TRBV3-1
CASSDSQETQYF
TGTGCCAGCAGCGACAGCCAAGAGACCCAGTACTTC
>TRBJ1-1|.|.|TRBV12-3/TRBV12-4
CASSLPLNTEAFF
TGTGCCAGCAGTTTACCCTTGAACACTGAAGCTTTCTTT
>TRBJ2-5|few|.|TRBV6-6
CASSPTGGSQETQYF
TGTGCCAGCAGCCCGACGGGGGGCTCCCAAGAGACCCAGTACTTC
>TRBJ1-1|.|.|TRBV2
CASSDTPGLNTEAFF
TGTGCCAGCAGTGATACTCCAGGGTTGAACACTGAAGCTTTCTTT
>TRBJ2-7|.|TRBD2|TRBV28
CASNSGGRGYEQYF
TGTGCCAGCAATTCGGGCGGGAGAGGCTACGAGCAGTACTTC
>TRBJ2-3|.|.|TRBV20-1
CSARLGPTQYF
TGCAGTGCTAGACTGGGACCTACGCAGTATTTT
>TRBJ2-7|.|.|TRBV12-3/TRBV12-4
CASSSRDSGSYEQYF
TGTGCCAGCAGTTCCCGGGACTCTGGTTCCTACGAGCAGTACTTC
>TRBJ2-1|few|.|TRBV6-5
CASSLRSGYNEQFF
TGTGCCAGCAGTCTGCGGAGTGGGTACAATGAGCAGTTCTTC
>TRBJ2-1|.|TRBD2|TRBV12-3/TRBV12-4
CASTQGLAGTNEQFF
TGTGCCAGCACCCAAGGACTAGCGGGTACCAATGAGCAGTTCTTC
>TRBJ2-7|.|TRBD1|TRBV29-1
CSVEYRGSEQYF
TGCAGCGTGGAGTACAGGGGTTCCGAGCAGTACTTC
>TRBJ2-7|.|TRBD1|TRBV10-3
CAIRRAEGQESYEQYF
TGTGCCATCAGGAGGGCCGAGGGACAGGAGTCCTACGAGCAGTACTTC
>TRBJ2-1|few|.|TRBV7-9
CASSLTGTVPNEQFF
TGTGCCAGCAGCTTAACCGGGACTGTGCCAAATGAGCAGTTCTTC
>TRBJ1-1|few|TRBD1|TRBV7-2
CASSFQGTGVNTEAFF
TGTGCCAGCAGCTTCCAAGGGACAGGGGTGAACACTGAAGCTTTCTTT
>TRBJ1-2|many|.|TRBV12-3/TRBV12-4
CASSLGRNYGYTF
TGTGCCAGCAGTTTGGGCAGAAACTATGGCTACACCTTC
>TRBJ1-5|many|TRBD1|TRBV10-3
CAISQGDSNQPQHF
TGTGCCATCAGTCAGGGGGACAGCAATCAGCCCCAGCATTTT
>TRBJ1-4|.|.|TRBV28
CASRLLDEKLFF
TGTGCCAGCAGGTTATTGGATGAAAAACTGTTTTTT
>TRBJ2-2|.|.|TRBV7-2
CASKQVQTGELFF
TGTGCCAGCAAGCAGGTCCAAACCGGGGAGCTGTTTTTT
>TRBJ1-6|.|.|TRBV3-1
CASSQVGAENSPLHF
TGTGCCAGCAGCCAAGTGGGGGCGGAGAATTCACCCCTCCACTTT
>TRBJ2-1|once|.|TRBV29-1
CSSRAAVSYNEQFF
TGCAGCTCAAGGGCGGCAGTCTCCTACAATGAGCAGTTCTTC
>TRBJ2-5|.|.|TRBV6-1
CASSAPERTQYF
TGTGCCAGCAGTGCACCCGAGAGGACCCAGTACTTC
>TRBJ2-7|.|TRBD2|TRBV27
CASSWLGLAGGTNSYEQYF
TGTGCCAGCAGTTGGCTGGGACTAGCGGGAGGCACTAACTCCTACGAGCAGTACTTC
>TRBJ2-5|.|TRBD1|TRBV20-1
CSTGGGETQYF
TGCAGTACAGGGGGCGGGGAGACCCAGTACTTC
>TRBJ2-1|.|TRBD2|TRBV12-3/TRBV12-4
CASSPYSGGAVDEQFF
TGTGCCAGCAGCCCCTATAGCGGGGGGGCGGTCGATGAGCAGTTCTTC
>TRBJ2-1|many|.|TRBV7-6
CASSLATQSEQFF
TGTGCCAGCAGCTTAGCGACCCAAAGTGAGCAGTTCTTC
>TRBJ2-1|few|.|TRBV5-1
CASSPGAGQSYNEQFF
TGCGCCAGCAGCCCAGGGGCGGGACAATCCTACAATGAGCAGTTCTTC
>TRBJ2-7|few|TRBD2|TRBV2
CASRASGKYEQYF
TGTGCCAGCAGGGCTAGCGGGAAATACGAGCAGTACTTC
>TRBJ2-3|.|.|TRBV20-1
CSHRRSTDTQYF
TGCAGTCATAGGAGGAGCACAGATACGCAGTATTTT
>TRBJ1-2|.|TRBD1|TRBV28
CASSFYSGQGVGYGYTF
TGTGCCAGCAGTTTTTACTCTGGACAGGGGGTAGGCTATGGCTACACCTTC
>TRBJ2-4|.|TRBD1|TRBV12-3/TRBV12-4
CASSNRQGQRNIQYF
TGTGCCAGCAGTAACCGACAGGGCCAAAGGAACATTCAGTACTTC
>TRBJ2-1|.|.|TRBV5-1
CASSQLPGSYNEQFF
TGCGCCAGCAGCCAGCTCCCCGGCTCCTACAATGAGCAGTTCTTC
>TRBJ1-1|.|TRBD1|TRBV27
CASSFMGQGRGITTQLHTEAFF
TGTGCCAGCAGTTTTATGGGACAGGGGCGGGGAATCACCACACAACTGCACACTGAAGCTTTCTTT
>TRBJ2-7|few|TRBD1|TRBV7-2
CASSRTGMLTSYEQYF
TGTGCCAGCAGCCGGACAGGGATGCTGACATCCTACGAGCAGTACTTC
>TRBJ2-2|.|.|TRBV28
CASSLIGATGELFF
TGTGCCAGCAGTCTAATAGGAGCCACCGGGGAGCTGTTTTTT
>TRBJ1-2|.|.|TRBV7-3
CASSQLGQPAYGYTF
TGTGCCAGCAGCCAGTTAGGACAGCCAGCATATGGCTACACCTTC
>TRBJ2-1|.|TRBD2|TRBV28
CASSGAGGFNEQFF
TGTGCCAGCTCCGGGGCGGGAGGGTTCAATGAGCAGTTCTTC
>TRBJ2-1|.|.|TRBV6-6
CASSYGVAAYNEQFF
TGTGCCAGCAGTTATGGGGTAGCGGCCTACAATGAGCAGTTCTTC
>TRBJ2-7|few|TRBD2|TRBV3-1
CASSPVSGSIYEQYF
TGTGCCAGCAGCCCGGTGAGCGGGAGTATTTACGAGCAGTACTTC
>TRBJ2-4|many|TRBD1|TRBV6-1
CASNLIGDRPPVSKNIQYF
TGTGCCAGCAATCTAATAGGGGACAGGCCCCCCGTTTCCAAAAACATTCAGTACTTC
>TRBJ1-1|.|.|TRBV9
CASSAPGRVGAFF
TGTGCCAGCAGCGCCCCCGGACGGGTAGGAGCTTTCTTT
>TRBJ2-5|.|.|TRBV28
CASSLGGSGHQETQYF
TGTGCCAGCAGTTTAGGTGGCAGCGGCCACCAAGAGACCCAGTACTTC
>TRBJ2-1|many|.|TRBV7-9
CASSLISGDNEQFF
TGTGCCAGCAGCTTAATCTCAGGGGACAATGAGCAGTTCTTC
>TRBJ2-5|few|TRBD1|TRBV15
CATSIDRGVQETQYF
TGTGCCACCAGCATAGACAGGGGGGTCCAAGAGACCCAGTACTTC
>TRBJ2-5|many|.|TRBV7-2
CASSARGPGETQYF
TGTGCCAGCAGCGCTAGGGGCCCGGGGGAGACCCAGTACTTC
>TRBJ2-5|many|.|TRBV29-1
CSVGSETQYF
TGCAGCGTCGGCTCAGAGACCCAGTACTTC
>TRBJ2-4|many|.|TRBV6-6
CASSYSVQGENIQYF
TGTGCCAGCAGTTACTCGGTCCAAGGGGAAAACATTCAGTACTTC
>TRBJ2-4|.|TRBD1|TRBV7-2
CASSSGQGGYIQYF
TGTGCCAGCAGCTCGGGACAGGGAGGGTACATTCAGTACTTC
>TRBJ2-1|few|TRBD2|TRBV6-5
CASSYYPGLAGNEQFF
TGTGCCAGCAGTTACTACCCGGGACTAGCGGGCAATGAGCAGTTCTTC
>TRBJ1-1|many|.|TRBV5-1
CASRLRTNTEAFF
TGCGCCAGCAGGCTGCGAACAAACACTGAAGCTTTCTTT
>TRBJ2-7|.|.|TRBV28
CASSFLRGYEQYF
TGTGCCAGCAGTTTCTTGAGGGGCTACGAGCAGTACTTC
>TRBJ2-5|many|TRBD2|TRBV12-3/TRBV12-4
CASRRRAGVMETQYF
TGTGCCAGCAGGCGACGGGCGGGAGTTATGGAGACCCAGTACTTC
>TRBJ2-5|few|TRBD2|TRBV3-1
CASKTSGRETQYF
TGTGCCAGCAAGACTAGCGGGAGAGAGACCCAGTACTTC
>TRBJ1-1|.|.|TRBV10-2
CATQSTATEAFF
TGCGCCACCCAAAGCACAGCCACTGAAGCTTTCTTT
>TRBJ1-1|few|.|TRBV4-2
CASSPSASGEDTEAFF
TGTGCCAGCAGCCCTTCGGCTTCCGGAGAGGACACTGAAGCTTTCTTT
>TRBJ1-1|few|TRBD1|TRBV7-2
CASSLARGPGNTEAFF
TGTGCCAGCAGCTTAGCGAGGGGGCCGGGGAACACTGAAGCTTTCTTT
>TRBJ2-3|.|.|TRBV5-1
CASVAVTNTDTQYF
TGCGCCAGCGTGGCAGTTACTAACACAGATACGCAGTATTTT
>TRBJ2-5|many|.|TRBV29-1
CSVAPETQYF
TGCAGCGTTGCCCCAGAGACCCAGTACTTC